This T cell receptor (beta chain) is drawn from a study of cytomegalovirus exposure and HLA in healthy donors. Study conclusions and caveats: Being productive about 87% or about 30% of the time was typical of most TCR beta V segments in an earlier analysis. With DRB1 most and HLA-C fewest, TCR association rates differed between HLA loci in a later analysis.

This CDR3 has 13 residues. The germline V gene encodes CDR1 SGHTA and CDR2 FQGNSA. Trimming cost V 6 bases and J 7 bases; bases outside gene matches: 4. The PCR was carried out with 60 Vbeta primers and 13 Jbeta primers. Clones were read by immunoSEQ multiplex PCR, and TCRdb kept only the in-frame ones, dropping some. The table lists about 200,000 clones, 75% to 80% of them singletons. This clone was detected only a few times. Its specificity is not known. The V gene is TRBV7-2, the J gene TRBJ2-1, with TRBD2 identical over 9 bases. Sequencing used PBMCs. The receptor's source is a male donor in good health and CMV-seronegative. This chain's CDR3 is CASSWSGRNEQFF. The CDR3 DNA reads TGTGCCAGCAGTTGGAGCGGGAGGAATGAGCAGTTCTTC.